Following are 29 T cell receptor beta chains from one sample sequenced in a study of blood T cells in healthy people across ages. Then a second PCR, running roughly 7 to 11 cycles, was carried out with a sample-barcoded 5' primer and a J-beta primer mix. TCRdb reprocessed the 5' RACE reads with MiXCR, giving one entry per CDR3 protein. The table has 800,000 or so distinct CDR3 sequences, about half seen once. The material sequenced was blood. These receptors were obtained from a man older than 75 in good health.

In this sample, this clonotype turned up a few times. The gene calls are TRBV7-3 and TRBJ1-1; D not resolved. The V gene lost 2 bases and the J gene lost 1 base, with 5 bases spanning the gap. This CDR3 region has 13 residues. Per germline, CDR1 SGHTA and CDR2 FQGTGA. In DNA, the CDR3 is TGTGCCAGCAGCTTATGGCAGAACACTGAAGCTTTCTTT. It yields the protein CASSLWQNTEAFF.

The chain carries TRBV7-3 and TRBJ2-5, with a weak D call TRBD2 (6 bases). The CDR3 is 17 residues long. V was pared by 1 base and J by 2 bases, with 17 bases between. Germline V gene data show CDR1 as SGHTA and CDR2 as FQGTGA. CDR3 amino acids: CASSLIPGGPSQETQYF. The CDR3 nucleotides read TGTGCCAGCAGCTTAATACCCGGGGGTCCATCTCAAGAGACCCAGTACTTC.

The J gene is TRBJ2-7, the V gene TRBV27, with 7 nucleotides matching TRBD1. V was clipped by 5 bases and J by 0 bases; unmatched bases: 7. The germline V gene has CDR1 MNHEY and CDR2 SMNVEV (reference sequence). There are 15 residues in the CDR3. The CDR3 DNA is TGTGCCAGCAGTCCCAGGGGGTCGTCCTCCTACGAGCAGTACTTC. Amino acid sequence: CASSPRGSSSYEQYF.

In its sample, this clonotype was seen a few times. The V gene is TRBV12-3 or TRBV12-4, the J gene TRBJ2-3; D unclear. The CDR3 length is 14 residues. V was trimmed by 6 bases and J by 0 bases, leaving 10 bases between them. The CDR3 protein is CASSRRTSTDTQYF. The CDR3 bases are TGTGCCAGCAGCCGCAGAACTAGCACAGATACGCAGTATTTT.

CDR3: CASLRQGSFQETQYF. The CDR3, as DNA: TGTGCCAGTCTGCGCCAGGGCAGTTTTCAAGAGACCCAGTACTTC. The chain is built from TRBV12-3 or TRBV12-4 and TRBJ2-5, with D maybe TRBD1 (5 bases). The CDR3 sequence is 15 residues long. V was pared by 9 bases and J by 2 bases, with 19 bases between.

Written as DNA, the CDR3 is TGCGCCAGCAGCCCCCGGACTAGCGAGTTCAATGAGCAGTTCTTC. It encodes CASSPRTSEFNEQFF. The rearrangement uses TRBV4-3 and TRBJ2-1; 9 nucleotides align to TRBD2. This CDR3 is built from 15 residues. The V gene end was trimmed by 4 bases and the J gene end by 6 bases; junction bases not matched to a gene: 7. The germline CDR1 and CDR2 sequences are LGHNA and YSLEER.

This clonotype has just a few counts. The chain has TRBV7-9 and TRBJ2-7; possibly TRBD1 for D (6 bases). CDR1 is SEHNR and CDR2 is FQNEAQ in the germline V gene (reference sequence). V shed 1 base and J shed 5 bases, with 18 bases lying between them. The CDR3 extends over 16 amino acids. The chain's CDR3 is CASSLGATGFVHEQYF. CDR3 bases: TGTGCCAGCAGCTTAGGGGCGACAGGCTTTGTACACGAGCAGTACTTC.

The chain joins TRBV6-6 to TRBJ2-5; TRBD1 agrees at 12 bases. The end of the DNA fits TRBJ2-7 better, so the J call may be wrong. This CDR3 has 14 amino acids. In germline, CDR1 is MNHNY, CDR2 SVGAGI (reference sequence). The CDR3: CASGYGTGGSEQYF. In nucleotides, the CDR3 is TGTGCCAGCGGATACGGGACAGGGGGCTCCGAGCAGTACTTC.

This clonotype was recorded once. The V call is TRBV5-1, the J call TRBJ2-5; possible D gene TRBD2, 6 bases. The last part of the DNA fits TRBJ2-7 better; the J call may be wrong. This CDR3 has 16 amino acids. Germline-derived CDR1 and CDR2 are SGHRS and YFSETQ. The CDR3 DNA reads as TGCGCCAGCAGCTTGGGGACTACACAAATATCCTACGAGCAGTACTTC. The encoded protein is CASSLGTTQISYEQYF.

This clonotype was seen repeatedly, ten times or more. The CDR3 spells CASTILAGVPTYEQYF. The CDR3 coding sequence is TGTGCCAGCACCATATTAGCGGGAGTCCCCACCTACGAGCAGTACTTC. The chain combines TRBV28 with TRBJ2-7; 9 bases align to TRBD2. There are 16 residues in the CDR3. The germline gives CDR1 MDHEN, CDR2 SYDVKM. V shed 7 bases, J shed 2 bases, and the junction held 12 bases outside the gene matches.

The chain uses TRBV7-2 and TRBJ2-7; the match to TRBD2 covers 7 bases. V trimming: 1 base; J trimming: 0 bases; junction bases outside the gene matches: 6. Germline CDR1 SGHTA, CDR2 FQGNSA. This CDR3 is built from 16 residues. The CDR3 bases are TGTGCCAGCAGCTTAGTTGGGGGGAGGGTCTCCTACGAGCAGTACTTC. Translating gives CASSLVGGRVSYEQYF.

This clonotype was seen ten or more times. V and J are TRBV7-2 and TRBJ2-5, with 9 bases aligning to TRBD1. This CDR3 contains 14 residues. Looked up from germline, CDR1 is SGHTA and CDR2 is FQGNSA. The ends lost 5 bases at V and 3 bases at J; junction bases unmatched: 4. CDR3 residues: CASSQDRGKETQYF. The CDR3, as DNA: TGTGCCAGCAGCCAGGACAGGGGAAAAGAGACCCAGTACTTC. Complete variable domain (other parts from reference TRBV7-2 and TRBJ2-5): GAGVSQSPSNKVTEKGKDVELRCDPISGHTALYWYRQSLGQGLEFLIYFQGNSAPDKSGLPSDRFSAERTGGSVSTLTIQRTQQEDSAVYLCASSQDRGKETQYFGPGTRLLVL.

The chain links TRBV30 to TRBJ2-1; D uncertain. V was clipped by 7 bases and J by 4 bases, with 11 bases between them. The CDR3 runs 12 residues. Looked up from germline, CDR1 is GTSNPN and CDR2 is SVGIG (reference sequence). The CDR3 DNA is TGTGCCTCCGCCCGCGGTTACAATGAGCAGTTCTTC. Translation gives CASARGYNEQFF.

Regarding this clonotype: A much larger clone differs by one base, so this may be a read error. V is TRBV20-1 and J is TRBJ2-1; TRBD2 is a possible D gene (6 bases). This CDR3 comprises 13 residues. CDR1 is DFQATT and CDR2 is SNEGSKA in the germline V gene (reference sequence). The CDR3 coding sequence is TGCAGAAATAGCGGCCGCGTAGGCAATGAGCAGTTCTTC. Translating it yields CRNSGRVGNEQFF.

The chain couples TRBV7-2 to TRBJ1-1, with D tentatively TRBD1 (6 bases). The CDR3 is 16 residues long. Germline V lookup: CDR1 SGHTA, CDR2 FQGNSA. The V and J ends lost 0 bases and 0 bases respectively, with 11 bases between them. Here the CDR3 reads CASSLAPTGLNTEAFF. As DNA, the CDR3 is TGTGCCAGCAGCTTAGCCCCGACAGGCTTGAACACTGAAGCTTTCTTT.

In its sample, this clonotype was seen a few times. The genes are TRBV29-1 and TRBJ2-1; 14 bases match TRBD2. V dropped 6 bases and J dropped 7; count of bases not matched to a gene: 20. The CDR3 runs to 19 residues. Germline CDR1 SQVTM, CDR2 ANQGSEA. The CDR3 nucleotides read TGCAGCGTGATTTCGAGGGGGACTAGCGGGAGAGCCAATTTTAATGAGCAGTTCTTC. The encoded protein is CSVISRGTSGRANFNEQFF.

The chain couples TRBV4-2 to TRBJ2-4, with TRBD2 matching over 10 bases. Germline loops: CDR1 LGHNA, CDR2 YNFKEQ. With 0 bases clipped from V and 2 bases from J, the junction kept 10 bases outside the gene matches. The CDR3 is 19 residues long. CDR3 sequence (DNA): TGTGCCAGCAGCCAAGATCGGCTAGCGGGGGAACTGACCAAAAACATTCAGTACTTC. It specifies CASSQDRLAGELTKNIQYF.

The chain combines TRBV18 with TRBJ2-1; 10 bases match TRBD2. Losses at the gene ends were 2 bases for V and 2 bases for J; bases not matched to a gene: 3. The CDR3 loop spans 16 amino acids. CDR1 KGHSH and CDR2 LQKENI come from the germline V gene. Here the CDR3 DNA reads TGTGCCAGCTCACCATACCTAGCGGGAGCCTACAATGAGCAGTTCTTC. As protein: CASSPYLAGAYNEQFF.

This clonotype came up once. The gene calls are TRBV28 and TRBJ2-7; TRBD2 aligns across 14 bases. The germline gives CDR1 MDHEN, CDR2 SYDVKM. This CDR3 contains 15 residues. J gave up 6 bases and V 7 bases, and 8 bases lay outside the gene matches. The CDR3 is CASTGTSGSSGEQYF. CDR3 nucleotide sequence: TGTGCCAGCACAGGGACTAGCGGGAGTTCGGGCGAGCAGTACTTC.

This clonotype was found many times. The genes are TRBV13 and TRBJ1-4, with TRBD1 matching over 7 bases. The junction had 0 bases not matched to a gene; V was cut back by 4 bases and J by 1 base. Per the germline V gene, CDR1 is PRHDT and CDR2 is FYEKMQ (reference sequence). The CDR3 is 14 residues long. The chain's CDR3 is CASSSGGTNEKLFF. The CDR3 nucleotides are TGTGCCAGCAGCTCAGGGGGAACTAATGAAAAACTGTTTTTT.

This clonotype appeared a few times. V usage is TRBV6-5 and J usage is TRBJ2-3; the D gene is possibly TRBD2 (5 bases). V dropped 7 bases and J dropped 5 bases, with 13 bases sitting between them. This CDR3 has 13 residues. CDR1 is MNHEY, CDR2 SVGAGI, per germline. CDR3 nucleotide sequence: TGTGCCAGCAAACGGGGAGAGAGAGATACGCAGTATTTT. This gives the protein CASKRGERDTQYF.

This clonotype came up a few times. The chain has TRBV7-9 and TRBJ2-7; D perhaps matches TRBD1 (7 bases). The CDR3 has 15 residues. V was trimmed by 5 bases and J by 5 bases, leaving 19 bases between them. Germline V gene lookup returns CDR1 SEHNR and CDR2 FQNEAQ (reference sequence). CDR3 nucleotide sequence: TGTGCCAGCAGCCGGAGGGGGCACCAATTGGACGAGCAGTACTTC. This encodes CASSRRGHQLDEQYF. Full variable domain (outside the CDR3, taken from reference TRBV7-9 and TRBJ2-7): DTGVSQNPRHKITKRGQNVTFRCDPISEHNRLYWYRQTLGQGPEFLTYFQNEAQLEKSRLLSDRFSAERPKGSFSTLEIQRTEQGDSAMYLCASSRRGHQLDEQYFGPGTRLTVT.

The chain has TRBV28 and TRBJ2-3; TRBD2 is a possible D gene (5 bases). Germline lookup yields CDR1 MDHEN and CDR2 SYDVKM. The V end lost 3 bases, the J end lost 0 bases, and 13 bases lay between the germline ends. This CDR3 contains 16 residues. The CDR3 protein is CASSFVGLLSTDTQYF. DNA of the CDR3: TGTGCCAGCAGTTTTGTTGGACTCCTCAGCACAGATACGCAGTATTTT.

V and J are TRBV19 and TRBJ1-5; no definite D call. The length of the CDR3 is 11 residues. In germline, CDR1 is LNHDA, CDR2 SQIVND (reference sequence). V gave up 6 bases and J gave up 5 bases, with 5 bases separating them. The CDR3 DNA follows: TGTGCCAGTAGGTCGTATCAGCCCCAGCATTTT. It translates to CASRSYQPQHF. Filled out from reference TRBV19 and TRBJ1-5, the complete variable domain reads DGGITQSPKYLFRKEGQNVTLSCEQNLNHDAMYWYRQDPGQGLRLIYYSQIVNDFQKGDIAEGYSVSREKKESFPLTVTSAQKNPTAFYLCASRSYQPQHFGDGTRLSIL.

This clonotype was recorded many times. The gene calls are TRBV5-1 and TRBJ2-3; 11 bases are shared with TRBD2. The germline V gene has CDR1 SGHRS and CDR2 YFSETQ. CDR3 length equals 15 residues. The V segment lost 4 bases and the J segment 2 bases; nucleotides outside the gene matches: 3. The CDR3 DNA reads TGCGCCAGCAGCACGGGACTAGCGGTCACAGATACGCAGTATTTT. Translated, it gives CASSTGLAVTDTQYF.

The chain combines TRBV20-1 with TRBJ2-4; TRBD2 aligns across 13 bases. The assigned J gene may be wrong: the sequence end matches TRBJ2-7 better. Germline V gene lookup returns CDR1 DFQATT and CDR2 SNEGSKA (reference sequence). This CDR3 contains 15 residues. CDR3 in amino acids: CSASSTSGRLDEQYF. CDR3 in DNA: TGCAGTGCAAGTTCGACTAGCGGGAGGCTTGACGAGCAGTACTTC.

This chain joins TRBV2 and TRBJ1-2, with D unresolved. The CDR3 consists of 14 residues. V lost 6 bases and J lost 0, with 11 bases in between. CDR1 and CDR2 from the germline V gene are SNHLY and FYNNEI. CDR3 in DNA: TGTGCCAGCAGGCTCCAGACAACTAACTATGGCTACACCTTC. Translated: CASRLQTTNYGYTF.

The rearrangement links TRBV15 to TRBJ1-2; D is possibly TRBD1 (5 bases). Germline V gene lookup returns CDR1 LNHNV and CDR2 YYDKDF (reference sequence). V lost 7 bases to trimming and J lost 4 bases, with 16 bases between them. This CDR3 comprises 14 residues. Here the CDR3 reads CATKPTAGIYGYTF. Written as DNA, the CDR3 is TGTGCCACCAAACCGACAGCGGGCATCTATGGCTACACCTTC.

In its sample, this clonotype was seen once. The chain uses TRBV28 and TRBJ2-3; D may match TRBD1 or TRBD2 (6 bases each). The V end lost 5 bases, the J end lost 0 bases, and 12 bases lay between the germline ends. Looked up from germline, CDR1 is MDHEN and CDR2 is SYDVKM. CDR3 size: 15 residues. The CDR3 DNA reads as TGTGCCAGCAGTGGAGGGGGGACAAGCACAGATACGCAGTATTTT. It translates to CASSGGGTSTDTQYF.